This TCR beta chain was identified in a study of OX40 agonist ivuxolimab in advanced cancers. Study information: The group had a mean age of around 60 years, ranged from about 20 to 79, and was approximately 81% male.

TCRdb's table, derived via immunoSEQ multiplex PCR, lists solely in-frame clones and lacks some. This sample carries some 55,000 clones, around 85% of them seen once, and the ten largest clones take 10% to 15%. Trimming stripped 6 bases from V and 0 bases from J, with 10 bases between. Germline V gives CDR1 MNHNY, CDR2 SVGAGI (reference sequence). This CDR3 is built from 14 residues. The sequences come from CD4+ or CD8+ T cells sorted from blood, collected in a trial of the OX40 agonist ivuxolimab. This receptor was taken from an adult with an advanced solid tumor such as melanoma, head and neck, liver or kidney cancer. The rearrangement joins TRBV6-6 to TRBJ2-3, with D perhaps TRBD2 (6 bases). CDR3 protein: CASRSGTSTDTQYF. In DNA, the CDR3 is TGTGCCAGCAGGTCAGGGACTAGCACAGATACGCAGTATTTT.